This T cell receptor beta chain was observed in a study of blood T cell repertoires in COVID-19. About the study: Whether acute or convalescent, the COVID-19 samples came from the United States, Italy and Spain.

Note on this clone: Compared with germline, one end of the junction differs, possibly owing to a read error.

Seattle cases were enrolled at active infection and followed longitudinally. This table comes from immunoSEQ multiplex PCR, and its TCRdb copy is limited to in-frame clones, with some not included. The sample has roughly 190,000 clones, about 81% seen once. CDR1 and CDR2 (germline): SSHAT, FNYEAQ (reference sequence). The CDR3 runs to 18 residues. Sequencing was done on a sample of peripheral blood. The clonotype comes from a woman aged 60-70 years with COVID-19, enrolled during active disease. The chain is built from TRBV7-7 and TRBJ2-2; 12 bases line up with TRBD2. The CDR3 loop reads CASSPRLAGALNTGELFF. The CDR3 region has the DNA TGTGCTAGCAGCCCCCGACTAGCGGGGGCCCTCAACACCGGGGAGCTGTTTTTT.